This T cell receptor beta chain is from a study of blood T cells in healthy people across ages. Broader study findings: More naive CD4+ cells and higher diversity marked long-lived donors relative to aged donors.

Germline CDR1 is GTSNPN and CDR2 is SVGIG (reference sequence). CDR3 length equals 15 residues. Healthy Caucasian individuals from Russia aged 6 to 90 served as donors. To note about this clonotype: Its antigen is unidentified. The junction departs from germline at one end; a sequencing error may be responsible.

Next came a second PCR, run for about 6 to 12 cycles, which used a sample-barcoded 5' primer along with a J-beta primer mix. TCRdb called the 5' RACE reads again in MiXCR, with one record for every CDR3 protein. The repertoire consists of more than 900,000 distinct CDR3 sequences, with approximately 32% occurring once and the leading ten covering approximately 10%. These data are also associated with another study on T cells of mothers and their children. In that study: A few healthy Caucasian mothers, along with their six children, were the donors. Inherited differences only slightly affect thymic shaping of TCR recombination output.

The TCR sequence derives from a middle-aged woman in good health. The sample was blood. J is TRBJ2-2 and V is TRBV30; a weak D match, TRBD2 (6 bases). CDR3 coding DNA: TGTGCCCGGAGCCGGGACTCCGCGAACACCGGGGAGCTGTTTTTT. This sequence encodes CARSRDSANTGELFF.